This note documents a single T cell receptor (beta chain) sequence. Its antigen is undetermined. These data belong to a study of T cell responses to AZD1222 COVID-19 vaccine. The study, taken as a whole, reports: At baseline, seropositivity was found in only a handful of AZD1222 recipients.

Sequencing used immunoSEQ multiplex PCR; TCRdb keeps in-frame clones, though not all of them. The sample comprises 80,000 or so clones, nearly 90% of which are singletons, and approximately 1.5% rests with the top ten. The CDR3 has 14 residues. Per the germline V gene, CDR1 is LNHDA and CDR2 is SQIVND (reference sequence). V was pared by 3 bases and J by 7 bases, with 15 bases between. The chain employs TRBV19 and TRBJ1-1; tentative D call: TRBD1 (5 bases). The clonotype was recovered from an adult in good health. Source: peripheral blood, taken on day 0 of AZD1222 vaccination. In DNA form, the CDR3 reads TGTGCCAGTAGTATCACAGGAGTAGGCGGTGAAGCTTTCTTT. This sequence encodes CASSITGVGGEAFF.